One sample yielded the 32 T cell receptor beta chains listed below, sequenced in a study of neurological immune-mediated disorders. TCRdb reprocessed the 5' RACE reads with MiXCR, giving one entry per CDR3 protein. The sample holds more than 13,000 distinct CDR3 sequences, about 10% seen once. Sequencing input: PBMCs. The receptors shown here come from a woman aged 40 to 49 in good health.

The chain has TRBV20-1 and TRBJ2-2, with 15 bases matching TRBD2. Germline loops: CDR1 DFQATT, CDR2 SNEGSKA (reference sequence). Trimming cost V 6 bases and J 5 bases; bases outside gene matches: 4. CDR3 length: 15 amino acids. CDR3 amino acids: CSATGTSGRTGELFF. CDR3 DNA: TGCAGTGCAACCGGGACTAGCGGGAGGACCGGGGAGCTGTTTTTT.

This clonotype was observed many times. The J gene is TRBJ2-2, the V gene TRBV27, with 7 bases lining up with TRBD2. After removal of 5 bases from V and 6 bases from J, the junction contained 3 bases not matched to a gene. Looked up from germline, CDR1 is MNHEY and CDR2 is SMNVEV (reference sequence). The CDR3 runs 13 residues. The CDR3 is CASSVGGAGELFF. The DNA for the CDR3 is TGTGCCAGCAGTGTGGGGGGGGCCGGGGAGCTGTTTTTT.

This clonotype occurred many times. The CDR3 is CASSEGIWREYRTDTQYF. DNA for the CDR3: TGTGCCAGCAGTGAAGGAATTTGGCGGGAGTACCGCACAGATACGCAGTATTTT. The chain carries TRBV6-1 and TRBJ2-3; TRBD2 aligns across 7 bases. CDR1 and CDR2 (germline): MNHNS, SASEGT. The J segment lost 1 base and the V segment lost 1 base, leaving 11 bases of the junction unmatched. CDR3 length: 18 residues.

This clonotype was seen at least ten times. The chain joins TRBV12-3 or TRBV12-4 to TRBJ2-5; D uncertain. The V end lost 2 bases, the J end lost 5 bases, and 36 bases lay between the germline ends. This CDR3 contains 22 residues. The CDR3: CASSLSSWSPAARTGPEETQYF. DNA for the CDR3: TGTGCCAGCAGTTTATCTTCGTGGAGTCCGGCGGCCAGGACCGGGCCGGAGGAGACCCAGTACTTC.

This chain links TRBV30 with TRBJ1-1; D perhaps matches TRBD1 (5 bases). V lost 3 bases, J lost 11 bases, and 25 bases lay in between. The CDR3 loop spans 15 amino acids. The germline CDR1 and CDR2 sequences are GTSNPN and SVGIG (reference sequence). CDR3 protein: CAWRYHGTFPFEAFF. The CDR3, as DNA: TGTGCCTGGAGATACCACGGGACGTTCCCCTTTGAGGCTTTCTTT.

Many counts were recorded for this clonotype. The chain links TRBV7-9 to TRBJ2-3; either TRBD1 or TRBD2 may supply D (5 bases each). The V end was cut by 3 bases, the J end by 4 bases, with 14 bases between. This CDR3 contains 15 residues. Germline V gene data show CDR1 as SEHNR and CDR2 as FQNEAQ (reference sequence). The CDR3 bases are TGTGCCAGCAGCTTGGGACCAGGTGTGGCAGATACGCAGTATTTT. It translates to CASSLGPGVADTQYF.

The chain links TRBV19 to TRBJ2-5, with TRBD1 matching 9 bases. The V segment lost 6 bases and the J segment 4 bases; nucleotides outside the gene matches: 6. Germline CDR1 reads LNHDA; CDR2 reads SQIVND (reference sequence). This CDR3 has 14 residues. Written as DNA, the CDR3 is TGTGCCAGTAGCCCGGGACAGGGAAGAGAGACCCAGTACTTC. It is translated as CASSPGQGRETQYF.

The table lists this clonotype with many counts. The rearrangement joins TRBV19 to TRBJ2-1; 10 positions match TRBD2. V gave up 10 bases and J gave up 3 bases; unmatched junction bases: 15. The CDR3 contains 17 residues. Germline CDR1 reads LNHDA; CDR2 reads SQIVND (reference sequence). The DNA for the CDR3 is TGTGCCACCTCCGGGACTAGCGCTCAAGTAGGCTACAATGAGCAGTTCTTC. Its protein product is CATSGTSAQVGYNEQFF.

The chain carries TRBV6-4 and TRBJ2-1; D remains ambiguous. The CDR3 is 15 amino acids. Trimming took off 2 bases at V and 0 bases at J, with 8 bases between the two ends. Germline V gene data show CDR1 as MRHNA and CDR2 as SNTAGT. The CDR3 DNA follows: TGTGCCAGCAGTGACGGGCTTAGCTCCTACAATGAGCAGTTCTTC. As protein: CASSDGLSSYNEQFF.

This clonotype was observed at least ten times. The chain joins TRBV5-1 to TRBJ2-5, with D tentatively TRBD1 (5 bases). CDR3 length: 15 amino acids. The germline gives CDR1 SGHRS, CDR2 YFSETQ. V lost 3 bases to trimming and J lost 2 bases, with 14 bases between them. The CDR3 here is CASSWQGLPQETQYF. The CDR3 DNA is TGCGCCAGCAGCTGGCAGGGATTGCCACAAGAGACCCAGTACTTC.

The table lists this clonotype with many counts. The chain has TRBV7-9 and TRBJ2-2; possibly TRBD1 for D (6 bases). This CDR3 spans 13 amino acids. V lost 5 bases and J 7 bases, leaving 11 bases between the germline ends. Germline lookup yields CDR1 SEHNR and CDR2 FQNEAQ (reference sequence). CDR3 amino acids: CASSAPRGGELFF. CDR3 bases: TGTGCCAGCAGCGCCCCCAGGGGCGGGGAGCTGTTTTTT.

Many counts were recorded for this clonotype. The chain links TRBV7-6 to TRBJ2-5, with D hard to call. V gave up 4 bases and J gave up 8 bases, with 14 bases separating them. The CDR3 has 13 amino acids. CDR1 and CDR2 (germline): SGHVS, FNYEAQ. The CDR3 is CASSSDADRTQYF. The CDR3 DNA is TGTGCCAGCAGCTCGGACGCCGACCGTACCCAGTACTTC.

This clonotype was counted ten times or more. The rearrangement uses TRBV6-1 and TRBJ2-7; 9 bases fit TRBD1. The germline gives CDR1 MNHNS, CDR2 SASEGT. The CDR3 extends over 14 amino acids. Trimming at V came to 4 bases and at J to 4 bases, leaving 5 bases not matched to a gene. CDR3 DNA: TGTGCCAGCAGTGTAGACAGGGGGTCGTACGAGCAGTACTTC. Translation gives CASSVDRGSYEQYF.

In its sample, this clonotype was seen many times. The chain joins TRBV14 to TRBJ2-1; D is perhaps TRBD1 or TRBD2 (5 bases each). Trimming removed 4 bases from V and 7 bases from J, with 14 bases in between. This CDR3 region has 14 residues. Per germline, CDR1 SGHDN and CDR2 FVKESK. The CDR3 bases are TGTGCCAGCAGCCCCCTGGGACCCGGGAATGAGCAGTTCTTC. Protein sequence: CASSPLGPGNEQFF.

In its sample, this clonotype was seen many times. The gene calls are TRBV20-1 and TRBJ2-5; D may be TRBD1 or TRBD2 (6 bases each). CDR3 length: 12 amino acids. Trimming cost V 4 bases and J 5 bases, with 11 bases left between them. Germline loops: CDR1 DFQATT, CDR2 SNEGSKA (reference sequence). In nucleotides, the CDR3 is TGCAGTGCTAAAGGGGGAGGCGAGACCCAGTACTTC. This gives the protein CSAKGGGETQYF.

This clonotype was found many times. The CDR3 DNA reads TGTGCCAGCAGTCCTAAAGGGGGGCGAAGCACTGAAGCTTTCTTT. It codes for CASSPKGGRSTEAFF. The genes are TRBV7-9 and TRBJ1-1, with D perhaps TRBD1 (6 bases). This CDR3 spans 15 amino acids. The germline V gene has CDR1 SEHNR and CDR2 FQNEAQ (reference sequence). The V and J ends lost 6 bases and 4 bases respectively, with 18 bases between them.

The CDR3, as DNA: TGTGCCAGCTCACCAGAAGGGGACGGGACCTACGAGCAGTACTTC. Residues: CASSPEGDGTYEQYF. The chain is built from TRBV18 and TRBJ2-7; D is perhaps TRBD1 or TRBD2 (5 bases each). Between the trimmed V and J ends, which lost 2 bases and 2 bases, there was a span of 13 bases. Germline V lookup: CDR1 KGHSH, CDR2 LQKENI. The CDR3 consists of 15 residues.

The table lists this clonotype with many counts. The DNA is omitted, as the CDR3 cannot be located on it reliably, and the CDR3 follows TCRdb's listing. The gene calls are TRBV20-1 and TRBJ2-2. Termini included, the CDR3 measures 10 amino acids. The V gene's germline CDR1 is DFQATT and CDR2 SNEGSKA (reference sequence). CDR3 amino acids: CSAWGGSCFF.

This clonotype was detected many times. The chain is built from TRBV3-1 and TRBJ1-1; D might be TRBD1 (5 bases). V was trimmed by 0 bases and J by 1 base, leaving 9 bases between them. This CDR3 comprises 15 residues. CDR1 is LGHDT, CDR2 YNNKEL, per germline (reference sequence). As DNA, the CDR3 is TGTGCCAGCAGCCAAGATTACAGGTCGAACACTGAAGCTTTCTTT. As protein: CASSQDYRSNTEAFF. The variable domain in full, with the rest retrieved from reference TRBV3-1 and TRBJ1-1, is DTAVSQTPKYLVTQMGNDKSIKCEQNLGHDTMYWYKQDSKKFLKIMFSYNNKELIINETVPNRFSPKSPDKAHLNLHINSLELGDSAVYFCASSQDYRSNTEAFFGQGTRLTVV.

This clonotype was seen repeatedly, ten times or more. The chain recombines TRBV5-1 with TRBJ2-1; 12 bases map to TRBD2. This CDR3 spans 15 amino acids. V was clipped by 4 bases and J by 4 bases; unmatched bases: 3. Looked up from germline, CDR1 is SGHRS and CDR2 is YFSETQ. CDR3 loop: CASSLGLAGYNEQFF. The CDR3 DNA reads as TGCGCCAGCAGCCTGGGACTAGCGGGTTACAATGAGCAGTTCTTC.

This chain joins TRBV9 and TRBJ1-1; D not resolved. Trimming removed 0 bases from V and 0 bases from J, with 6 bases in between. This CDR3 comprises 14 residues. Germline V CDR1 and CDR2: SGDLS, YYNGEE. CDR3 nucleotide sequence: TGTGCCAGCAGCGTAGGCCACTTGAACACTGAAGCTTTCTTT. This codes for CASSVGHLNTEAFF.

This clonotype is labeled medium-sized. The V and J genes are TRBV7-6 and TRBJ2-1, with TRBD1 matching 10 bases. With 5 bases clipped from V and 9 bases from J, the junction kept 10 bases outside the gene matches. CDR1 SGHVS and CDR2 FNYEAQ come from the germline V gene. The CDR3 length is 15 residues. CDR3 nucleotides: TGTGCCAGCAGCCCGGGACAGGGGTTGTTAGGTGAGCAGTTCTTC. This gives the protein CASSPGQGLLGEQFF.

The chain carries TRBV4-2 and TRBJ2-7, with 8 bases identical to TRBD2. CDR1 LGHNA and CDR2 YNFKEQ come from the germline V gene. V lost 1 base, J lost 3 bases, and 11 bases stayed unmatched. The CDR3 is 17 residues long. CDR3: CASSQVVGRAGYYEQYF. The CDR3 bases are TGTGCCAGCAGCCAAGTGGTCGGGAGGGCCGGGTACTACGAGCAGTACTTC.

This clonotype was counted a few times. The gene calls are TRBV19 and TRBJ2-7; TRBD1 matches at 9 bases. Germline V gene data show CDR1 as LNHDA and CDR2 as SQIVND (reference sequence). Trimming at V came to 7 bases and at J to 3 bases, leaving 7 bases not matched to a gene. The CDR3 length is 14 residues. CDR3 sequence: CASTSRTGDYEQYF. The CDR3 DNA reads TGTGCCAGTACTTCAAGGACAGGGGACTACGAGCAGTACTTC.

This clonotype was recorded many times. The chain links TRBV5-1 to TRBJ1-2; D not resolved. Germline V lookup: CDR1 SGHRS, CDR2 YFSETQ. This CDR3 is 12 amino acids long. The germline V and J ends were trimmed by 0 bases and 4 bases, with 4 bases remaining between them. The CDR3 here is CASSLESYGYTF. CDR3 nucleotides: TGCGCCAGCAGCTTGGAGAGCTATGGCTACACCTTC.

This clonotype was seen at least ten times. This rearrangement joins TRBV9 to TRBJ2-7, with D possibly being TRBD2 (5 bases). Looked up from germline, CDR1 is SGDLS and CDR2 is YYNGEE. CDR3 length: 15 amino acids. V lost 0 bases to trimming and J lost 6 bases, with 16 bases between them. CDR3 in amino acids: CASSVGVGRVGEQYF. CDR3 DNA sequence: TGTGCCAGCAGCGTAGGGGTAGGGCGGGTGGGCGAGCAGTACTTC.

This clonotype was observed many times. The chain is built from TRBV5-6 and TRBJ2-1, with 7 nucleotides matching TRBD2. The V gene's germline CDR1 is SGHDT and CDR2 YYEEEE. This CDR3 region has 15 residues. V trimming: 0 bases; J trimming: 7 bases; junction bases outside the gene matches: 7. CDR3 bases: TGTGCCAGCAGCTTGGCTTTTGCGGGGGTAAATGAGCAGTTCTTC. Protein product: CASSLAFAGVNEQFF.

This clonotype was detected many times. In DNA form, the CDR3 reads TGCGCCAGCAGCTTGGGCAGGAGCGTAGGACCGGAGACCCAGTACTTC. Translating gives CASSLGRSVGPETQYF. The chain carries TRBV5-1 and TRBJ2-5; D not certain. This CDR3 has 16 amino acids. Trimming took off 0 bases at V and 5 bases at J, with 17 bases between the two ends. Germline CDR1 is SGHRS and CDR2 is YFSETQ.

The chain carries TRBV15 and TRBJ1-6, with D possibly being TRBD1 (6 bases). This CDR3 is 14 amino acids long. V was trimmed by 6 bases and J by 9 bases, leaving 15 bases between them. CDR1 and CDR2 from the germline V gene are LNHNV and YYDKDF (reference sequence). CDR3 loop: CATRGKGGISPLHF. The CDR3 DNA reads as TGTGCCACCAGAGGGAAAGGGGGAATTTCACCCCTCCACTTT.

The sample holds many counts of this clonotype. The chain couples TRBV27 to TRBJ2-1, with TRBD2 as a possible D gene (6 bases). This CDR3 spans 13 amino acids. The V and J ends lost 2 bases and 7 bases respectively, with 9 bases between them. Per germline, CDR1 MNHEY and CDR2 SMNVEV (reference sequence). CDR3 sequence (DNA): TGTGCCAGCAGTTTAGGACGGGGGAATGAGCAGTTCTTC. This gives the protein CASSLGRGNEQFF.

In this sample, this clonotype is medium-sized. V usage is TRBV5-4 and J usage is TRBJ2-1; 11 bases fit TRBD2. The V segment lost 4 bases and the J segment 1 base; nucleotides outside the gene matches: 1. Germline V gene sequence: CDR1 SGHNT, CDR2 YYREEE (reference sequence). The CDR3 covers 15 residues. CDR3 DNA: TGTGCCAGCAGCACTAGCGGGAGTTCCTACAATGAGCAGTTCTTC. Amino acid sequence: CASSTSGSSYNEQFF. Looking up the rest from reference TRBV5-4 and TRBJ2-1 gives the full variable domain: ETGVTQSPTHLIKTRGQQVTLRCSSQSGHNTVSWYQQALGQGPQFIFQYYREEENGRGNFPPRFSGLQFPNYSSELNVNALELDDSALYLCASSTSGSSYNEQFFGPGTRLTVL.

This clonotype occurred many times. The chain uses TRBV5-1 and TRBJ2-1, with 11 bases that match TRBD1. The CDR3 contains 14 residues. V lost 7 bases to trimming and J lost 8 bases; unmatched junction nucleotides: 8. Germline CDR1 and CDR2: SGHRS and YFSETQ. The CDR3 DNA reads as TGCGCCAGCGGACCCGGGACAGGGGGGGATGAGCAGTTCTTC. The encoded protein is CASGPGTGGDEQFF. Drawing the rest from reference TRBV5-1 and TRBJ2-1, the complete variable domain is KAGVTQTPRYLIKTRGQQVTLSCSPISGHRSVSWYQQTPGQGLQFLFEYFSETQRNKGNFPGRFSGRQFSNSRSEMNVSTLELGDSALYLCASGPGTGGDEQFFGPGTRLTVL.